These 17 T cell receptor beta chains share one sample of origin, sequenced in a study of T-cell memory formation after mild COVID-19. TCRdb redid the calling of the 5' RACE reads with MiXCR, one entry per CDR3 protein. Of a few hundred thousand distinct CDR3 sequences in the sample, roughly 15% were seen once. Sequenced input: PBMCs or a T cell subset sorted from them (not recorded which). Receptors originate from a man aged 18 to 29 who had mild COVID-19 (a few samples of this study predate the infection). Cell type and time point are not known.

The chain links TRBV6-2 or TRBV6-3 to TRBJ2-7, with D possibly TRBD1 on 6 matching bases. V lost 7 bases and J 3 bases, leaving 10 bases between the germline ends. Germline loops: CDR1 MNHEY, CDR2 SVGEGT. CDR3 size: 12 residues. The CDR3 region has the DNA TGTGCCAGCAAACAGGGTGGCTACGAGCAGTACTTC. Encoded protein: CASKQGGYEQYF.

This clonotype appeared many times. V usage is TRBV29-1 and J usage is TRBJ2-1; 7 bases agree with TRBD1. V was clipped by 4 bases and J by 7 bases; unmatched bases: 10. There are 14 residues in the CDR3. Germline CDR1 reads SQVTM; CDR2 reads ANQGSEA. The CDR3 bases are TGCAGCGTTGCCCCGGACAGGAACCAAAATGAGCAGTTCTTC. Protein: CSVAPDRNQNEQFF.

V gene TRBV7-2 combines with J gene TRBJ1-3; no clear D gene. Germline V gene lookup returns CDR1 SGHTA and CDR2 FQGNSA. The CDR3 covers 14 residues. V lost 5 bases and J 4 bases, leaving 12 bases between the germline ends. The CDR3: CASSPYTGGNTIYF. CDR3 bases: TGTGCCAGCAGCCCCTATACGGGGGGAAACACCATATATTTT.

The chain joins TRBV27 to TRBJ1-6, with TRBD1 as a possible D gene (6 bases). Germline V gene data show CDR1 as MNHEY and CDR2 as SMNVEV (reference sequence). Trimming shortened V by 2 bases and J by 8 bases, and 10 bases separated the two germline ends. The CDR3 extends over 14 amino acids. CDR3 amino acids: CASSLVGADSPLHF. CDR3 nucleotide sequence: TGTGCCAGCAGTTTAGTGGGGGCCGATTCACCCCTCCACTTT.

The V call is TRBV28, the J call TRBJ2-4; weak D call: TRBD1 (6 bases). Germline V CDR1 and CDR2: MDHEN, SYDVKM. The CDR3 runs to 15 residues. V dropped 4 bases and J dropped 6 bases, with 16 bases sitting between them. The DNA for the CDR3 is TGTGCCAGCAGTTCCGAAAGGGACAAGGGAAACATTCAGTACTTC. This sequence encodes CASSSERDKGNIQYF.

This clonotype was picked up a small number of times. The rearrangement joins TRBV7-2 to TRBJ2-4, with 11 bases that match TRBD2. V gave up 2 bases and J gave up 5 bases; unmatched junction bases: 2. The CDR3 covers 15 residues. Germline assignment: CDR1 SGHTA and CDR2 FQGNSA. The CDR3 bases are TGTGCCAGCAGCTTACGACTAGCGGGGCAAAACATTCAGTACTTC. The encoded protein is CASSLRLAGQNIQYF. Full variable domain (rest looked up from reference TRBV7-2 and TRBJ2-4): GAGVSQSPSNKVTEKGKDVELRCDPISGHTALYWYRQSLGQGLEFLIYFQGNSAPDKSGLPSDRFSAERTGGSVSTLTIQRTQQEDSAVYLCASSLRLAGQNIQYFGAGTRLSVL.

A few counts support this clonotype. V is TRBV5-1 and J is TRBJ2-3, with D possibly being TRBD2 (5 bases). Trimming shortened V by 3 bases and J by 2 bases, and 19 bases separated the two germline ends. CDR1 and CDR2 from the germline V gene are SGHRS and YFSETQ. This CDR3 contains 17 residues. The CDR3 protein is CASSSTPGNLNTDTQYF. CDR3 DNA: TGCGCCAGCAGCTCAACCCCGGGGAACTTGAACACAGATACGCAGTATTTT.

This clonotype was detected a few times. The chain combines TRBV6-5 with TRBJ1-5; possible D gene TRBD1, 5 bases. The V gene lost 2 bases and the J gene lost 1 base, with 9 bases spanning the gap. This CDR3 region has 15 residues. Germline V gene sequence: CDR1 MNHEY, CDR2 SVGAGI. The CDR3 sequence is CASSYGQGSNQPQHF. Here the CDR3 DNA reads TGTGCCAGCAGTTACGGGCAGGGCAGCAATCAGCCCCAGCATTTT.

This chain uses TRBV7-2 with TRBJ2-3; the D gene is possibly TRBD2 (7 bases). Trimming removed 3 bases from V and 4 bases from J, with 17 bases in between. Germline lookup yields CDR1 SGHTA and CDR2 FQGNSA. The CDR3 covers 16 residues. The CDR3 DNA follows: TGTGCCAGCAGCTTCCGGATCGGGGGGCCTTCAGATACGCAGTATTTT. Encoded protein: CASSFRIGGPSDTQYF.

The chain uses TRBV20-1 and TRBJ1-5, with 9 bases fitting TRBD1. Germline V gives CDR1 DFQATT, CDR2 SNEGSKA (reference sequence). The ends lost 3 bases at V and 5 bases at J; junction bases unmatched: 11. CDR3 length: 16 amino acids. CDR3 DNA sequence: TGCAGTGCTAGTTTAACAGGGGGCCAGTTGGATCAGCCCCAGCATTTT. Residues: CSASLTGGQLDQPQHF.

The rearrangement uses TRBV7-7 and TRBJ2-5, with 9 bases identical to TRBD2. The CDR3 runs 12 residues. V shed 5 bases and J 10 bases; nucleotides not matched to a gene: 5. Per the germline V gene, CDR1 is SSHAT and CDR2 is FNYEAQ (reference sequence). The CDR3 reads CASSPTSGLQYF. The CDR3, as DNA: TGTGCCAGCAGCCCGACTAGCGGACTCCAGTACTTC.

The sample holds one count of this clonotype. This rearrangement joins TRBV6-2 or TRBV6-3 to TRBJ2-2; D possibly corresponds to TRBD2 (7 bases). The V end lost 2 bases, the J end lost 6 bases, and 10 bases lay between the germline ends. The CDR3 covers 14 residues. From germline, CDR1 is MNHEY and CDR2 SVGEGT. The CDR3: CASSYRGGSGELFF. As DNA, the CDR3 is TGTGCCAGCAGTTACAGGGGGGGCTCCGGGGAGCTGTTTTTT.

This clonotype has just a few counts. The chain couples TRBV10-3 to TRBJ2-6, with D tentatively TRBD1 (7 bases). Germline V lookup: CDR1 ENHRY, CDR2 SYGVKD. This CDR3 has 18 amino acids. The V end was cut by 3 bases, the J end by 2 bases, with 17 bases between. In nucleotides, the CDR3 is TGTGCCATCAGTGACCAGGAGGGGGCAGGGACTGGGGCCAACGTCCTGACTTTC. Protein product: CAISDQEGAGTGANVLTF.

This chain joins TRBV5-1 and TRBJ2-1, with TRBD2 matching over 7 bases. Germline CDR1 is SGHRS and CDR2 is YFSETQ. Trimming at V came to 2 bases and at J to 7 bases, leaving 9 bases not matched to a gene. CDR3 size: 15 residues. CDR3 sequence: CASSFGGGWRNEQFF. For the CDR3, the DNA is TGCGCCAGCAGCTTTGGCGGGGGTTGGCGTAATGAGCAGTTCTTC.

The table lists this clonotype with many counts. This chain's CDR3 is CASSFLGDTQYF. The CDR3 DNA is TGTGCCAGCAGCTTTTTAGGCGATACGCAGTATTTT. The V and J genes are TRBV7-9 and TRBJ2-3; no reliable D call. Germline values: CDR1 SEHNR, CDR2 FQNEAQ (reference sequence). The CDR3 has 12 residues. The V gene lost 3 bases and the J gene lost 6 bases, with 7 bases spanning the gap.

This clonotype was recorded a few times. This chain connects TRBV10-2 to TRBJ2-7, with D uncertain. The germline gives CDR1 WSHSY, CDR2 SAAADI. The length of the CDR3 is 12 residues. Trimming took 0 bases from V and 6 from J, leaving 6 bases between them. The CDR3 DNA reads TGCGCCAGCAGTGAGTCTGGGGTCGAGCAGTACGTC. Encoded protein: CASSESGVEQYV.

V gene TRBV30 combines with J gene TRBJ1-1; 7 positions agree with TRBD1. V was clipped by 5 bases and J by 5 bases; unmatched bases: 2. The CDR3 extends over 11 amino acids. Germline CDR1 GTSNPN, CDR2 SVGIG (reference sequence). In nucleotides, the CDR3 is TGTGCCTGGGACAGGGAGACTGAAGCTTTCTTT. Translating it yields CAWDRETEAFF. Combining the CDR3 with reference TRBV30 and TRBJ1-1 gives the whole variable domain SQTIHQWPATLVQPVGSPLSLECTVEGTSNPNLYWYRQAAGRGLQLLFYSVGIGQISSEVPQNLSASRPQDRQFILSSKKLLLSDSGFYLCAWDRETEAFFGQGTRLTVV.